Below are 2 T cell receptor beta chains sequenced from a single sample in a study of identical twins. TCRdb re-derived calls from the 5' RACE reads in MiXCR, one entry per CDR3 protein. The profile shows around 530,000 distinct CDR3 sequences, around 15% of them singletons. These data were also reused for a study on yellow fever vaccine responses in identical twins.

The source material was CD4+ T cells sorted from blood. These receptors were collected from a woman aged 18 to 35 in good health.

This clonotype was observed a handful of times. The genes are TRBV5-1 and TRBJ2-7; the match to TRBD1 covers 10 bases. The CDR3 is 16 amino acids. Germline CDR1 is SGHRS and CDR2 is YFSETQ. The V segment lost 2 bases and the J segment 3 bases; nucleotides outside the gene matches: 8. The CDR3 DNA follows: TGCGCCAGCAGCTTCCAAGGGACAGGGGAGGACTACGAGCAGTACGTC. This translates into CASSFQGTGEDYEQYV.

In its sample, this clonotype was seen a few times. This chain links TRBV6-5 with TRBJ2-1; the match to TRBD2 covers 11 bases. Germline V gene data show CDR1 as MNHEY and CDR2 as SVGAGI. The ends lost 0 bases at V and 9 bases at J; junction bases unmatched: 7. The length of the CDR3 is 16 residues. The CDR3 DNA reads as TGTGCCAGCAGTTACTCGGGACTAGCGGTGGGCAGTGAGCAGTTCTTC. Translated, it gives CASSYSGLAVGSEQFF.